This is a list of T cell receptor beta chains from one sample in a study of spatial heterogeneity in lung cancer. TCRdb reanalysed the 5' RACE reads using MiXCR and keeps one entry per CDR3 protein. The top ten clones hold 6.9% of a sample with more than 85,000 distinct CDR3 sequences, 7.5% to 10% of them seen once. The sample consisted of PBMCs, taken at surgery. These receptor sequences come from a male donor with early-stage non-small cell lung cancer. Both conserved end residues are part of each CDR3. The D gene is left open where the match is weak. For some rows the clone size is stated as once, few or many, or as a class when expanded; others skip it.

clone_size,d_call,j_call,v_call,cdr3_aa,cdr3_nt
few,NA,TRBJ2-3,TRBV3-1,CASSQEAGLAVDTQYF,TGTGCCAGCAGCCAAGAGGCGGGGTTAGCGGTCGATACGCAGTATTTT
few,NA,TRBJ2-3,TRBV7-8,CASSSRRGDTQYF,TGTGCCAGCAGCTCCCGCCGGGGAGATACGCAGTATTTT
NA,NA,TRBJ2-2,TRBV7-9,CASSPALNTGELFF,TGTGCCAGCAGCCCCGCCCTAAACACCGGGGAGCTGTTTTTT
many,NA,TRBJ2-2,TRBV12-3/TRBV12-4,CASSLDGTNTGELFF,TGTGCCAGCAGTTTGGACGGAACGAACACCGGGGAGCTGTTTTTT
few,TRBD2,TRBJ2-2,TRBV30,CAWRIAGTNTGELFF,TGTGCCTGGAGGATAGCGGGCACGAACACCGGGGAGCTGTTTTTT
NA,TRBD1,TRBJ1-2,TRBV7-9,CASSSTGIGYTF,TGTGCCAGCAGCTCGACAGGGATCGGCTACACCTTC
NA,TRBD1,TRBJ2-1,TRBV27,CASSLQGASYNEQFF,TGTGCCAGCAGTTTACAGGGGGCTTCCTACAATGAGCAGTTCTTC
many,TRBD2,TRBJ2-7,TRBV7-3,CASSLKASGAYEQYF,TGTGCCAGCAGCCTCAAGGCTAGCGGGGCCTACGAGCAGTACTTC
few,NA,TRBJ2-5,TRBV20-1,CSARDQLDPQYF,TGCAGTGCTAGAGATCAACTGGACCCCCAGTACTTC
once,TRBD2,TRBJ2-5,TRBV29-1,CSVGSSGGARPYQEIQYF,TGCAGCGTTGGGTCTAGCGGGGGGGCCCGCCCTTACCAAGAGATCCAGTACTTC
NA,NA,TRBJ2-3,TRBV7-3,CASSLGFTDTQYF,TGTGCCAGCAGCTTAGGCTTCACAGATACGCAGTATTTT
many,TRBD1,TRBJ1-1,TRBV5-1,CASSLLQGTTEAFF,TGCGCCAGCAGCTTGTTACAGGGGACCACTGAAGCTTTCTTT
NA,TRBD1,TRBJ2-7,TRBV19,CASRRGTGASEQYF,TGTGCCAGTAGAAGGGGGACAGGGGCCTCCGAGCAGTACTTC
few,NA,TRBJ2-5,TRBV25-1,CASSVRLTGETQYF,TGTGCCAGCAGTGTACGACTAACAGGAGAGACCCAGTACTTC
few,TRBD1,TRBJ1-5,TRBV5-1,CASSPTGGSWQPQHF,TGCGCCAGCAGCCCAACAGGGGGCTCGTGGCAGCCCCAGCATTTT
few,TRBD1,TRBJ2-3,TRBV4-2,CASSQDPVGQGAPDTQYF,TGTGCCAGCAGCCAAGATCCCGTTGGACAGGGGGCCCCAGATACGCAGTATTTT
few,NA,TRBJ1-5,TRBV5-6,CASSLQGLGQPQHF,TGTGCCAGCAGCTTACAGGGCCTTGGGCAGCCCCAGCATTTT
few,NA,TRBJ2-7,TRBV12-3/TRBV12-4,CASTNRGEDAHEQYF,TGTGCCAGCACCAATAGGGGGGAGGATGCCCACGAGCAGTACTTC
many,NA,TRBJ2-7,TRBV29-1,CSSLGEAYEQYF,TGCAGCTCCCTGGGGGAAGCCTACGAGCAGTACTTC
few,NA,TRBJ1-1,TRBV7-2,CASSLSAGGTEAFF,TGTGCCAGCAGCTTAAGTGCGGGTGGCACTGAAGCTTTCTTT
few,NA,TRBJ2-7,TRBV29-1,CSLTDASYEQYF,TGCAGCCTCACGGACGCAAGCTACGAGCAGTACTTC
NA,NA,TRBJ2-7,TRBV7-9,CASSDAGRTYEQYF,TGTGCCAGCAGCGACGCGGGACGGACCTACGAGCAGTACTTC
many,TRBD1,TRBJ2-2,TRBV6-2/TRBV6-3,CASSNRGYEAGELFF,TGTGCCAGCAGCAACAGGGGCTATGAGGCCGGGGAGCTGTTTTTT
NA,NA,TRBJ1-1,TRBV12-3/TRBV12-4,CASTLSGANTEAFF,TGTGCCAGCACCCTCAGTGGGGCGAACACTGAAGCTTTCTTT
once,NA,TRBJ2-5,TRBV7-9,CAGRPQPQETQYF,TGTGCCGGGAGACCACAGCCTCAAGAGACCCAGTACTTC
many,NA,TRBJ1-5,TRBV6-2/TRBV6-3,CASSYVGNQPQHF,TGTGCCAGCAGTTACGTCGGCAATCAGCCCCAGCATTTT
few,NA,TRBJ2-5,TRBV2,CASSEARIAGETQYF,TGTGCCAGCAGTGAAGCACGAATAGCCGGGGAGACCCAGTACTTC
few,TRBD1,TRBJ2-6,TRBV20-1,CSARDRTGTPGANVLTF,TGCAGTGCTAGAGACAGGACAGGGACCCCTGGGGCCAACGTCCTGACTTTC
NA,NA,TRBJ1-1,TRBV7-3,CASSLNGGVTEAFF,TGTGCCAGCAGCCTTAACGGGGGAGTGACTGAAGCTTTCTTT
many,TRBD1,TRBJ1-1,TRBV5-6,CASSPGTGGARAFF,TGTGCCAGCAGCCCCGGGACAGGGGGTGCGCGGGCTTTCTTT
NA,NA,TRBJ1-3,TRBV5-1,CASSFSHTASGNTIYF,TGCGCCAGCAGCTTCAGTCACACGGCCTCTGGAAACACCATATATTTT
NA,NA,TRBJ2-3,TRBV11-2,CASSLRGYDPDTQYF,TGTGCCAGCAGCTTAAGGGGGTACGATCCAGATACGCAGTATTTT
many,NA,TRBJ2-1,TRBV12-3/TRBV12-4,CASSLFGDEQFF,TGTGCCAGCAGTTTATTCGGGGATGAGCAGTTCTTC
many,NA,TRBJ2-7,TRBV27,CASSSSMGEVYEVQYF,TGTGCCAGCAGTTCCAGCATGGGGGAGGTGTATGAAGTGCAGTACTTC
NA,NA,TRBJ2-3,TRBV12-3/TRBV12-4,CASSALHSTDTQYF,TGTGCCAGCAGCGCTCTTCATAGCACAGATACGCAGTATTTT
NA,NA,TRBJ2-5,TRBV14,CASSRGTYEETQYF,TGTGCCAGCAGCCGGGGGACCTACGAAGAGACCCAGTACTTC
many,NA,TRBJ1-2,TRBV20-1,CSARGRDVYGYTF,TGCAGTGCTAGAGGACGGGACGTCTATGGCTACACCTTC
many,NA,TRBJ2-1,TRBV2,CASKDTLPGEQFF,TGTGCCTCGAAGGACACCCTGCCAGGGGAGCAGTTCTTC
NA,NA,TRBJ2-1,TRBV20-1,CSALRGEGGEQFF,TGCAGTGCCCTCAGGGGGGAGGGCGGTGAGCAGTTCTTC
NA,NA,TRBJ2-1,TRBV5-6,CASSFGTTLNEQFF,TGTGCCAGCAGCTTTGGGACAACCCTCAATGAGCAGTTCTTC
NA,NA,TRBJ2-4,TRBV6-1,CASSQREVAKNIQYF,TGTGCCAGCAGTCAGAGGGAGGTAGCCAAAAACATTCAGTACTTC
few,TRBD2,TRBJ2-1,TRBV2,CASRRVAGGLQFF,TGTGCCAGCAGGAGGGTAGCGGGAGGACTCCAGTTCTTC
many,TRBD2,TRBJ2-7,TRBV29-1,CSVGTMAYEQYF,TGCAGCGTGGGGACTATGGCCTACGAGCAGTACTTC
many,NA,TRBJ2-6,TRBV20-1,CSACHPGANVLTF,TGCAGTGCTTGTCACCCTGGGGCCAACGTCCTGACTTTC
NA,TRBD1,TRBJ1-1,TRBV7-2,CASSLVLQGSRENTEAFF,TGTGCCAGCAGCTTAGTTCTACAGGGGAGTAGGGAGAACACTGAAGCTTTCTTT
once,NA,TRBJ2-5,TRBV29-1,CSVREGQETQYF,TGCAGCGTTCGGGAAGGGCAAGAGACCCAGTACTTC
many,TRBD1,TRBJ1-6,TRBV3-1,CASSRGTVYGHNSPLHF,TGTGCCAGCAGCCGAGGGACAGTATACGGGCATAATTCACCCCTCCACTTT
many,NA,TRBJ2-1,TRBV27,CASSLIGGGISYNEQFF,TGTGCCAGCAGTTTGATAGGGGGAGGGATTTCCTACAATGAGCAGTTCTTC
NA,NA,TRBJ1-5,TRBV5-1,CASSLEGNSNQPQHF,TGCGCCAGCAGCTTGGAAGGTAATAGCAATCAGCCCCAGCATTTT
few,TRBD1,TRBJ2-6,TRBV24-1,CATSDPGQNPGANVLTF,TGTGCCACCAGTGACCCGGGACAGAATCCTGGGGCCAACGTCCTGACTTTC
NA,NA,TRBJ1-3,TRBV5-1,CASSLEGSGNTIYF,TGCGCCAGCAGCTTGGAGGGATCTGGAAACACCATATATTTT
once,NA,TRBJ2-7,TRBV20-1,CSANRDIYEQYF,TGCAGTGCTAACAGGGACATCTACGAGCAGTACTTC
NA,NA,TRBJ2-7,TRBV7-9,CASSLKGRQYF,TGTGCCAGCAGCCTCAAAGGACGTCAGTACTTC
many,TRBD1,TRBJ2-1,TRBV28,CASSYHSTGEEEQFF,TGTGCCAGCAGTTACCATTCGACAGGGGAGGAGGAGCAGTTCTTC
NA,TRBD1,TRBJ2-3,TRBV2,CASSGQGITDTQYF,TGTGCCAGTTCGGGACAGGGGATCACAGATACGCAGTATTTT